This is a list of T cell receptor beta chains from one sample in a study of identical twins. A single record per CDR3 protein comes from TCRdb applying MiXCR to the 5' RACE reads. The sample gives 350,000 or so distinct CDR3 sequences, about 10% of which show up once; more than 8% is in the top ten. Sequenced: naive T cells sorted from blood. These receptor sequences come from a woman aged 50 to 65 in good health. CDR3s include the opening cysteine and the closing phenylalanine or tryptophan. The D gene is left open where the match is weak. For some rows the clone size is stated as once, few or many, or as a class when expanded; others skip it.

V	D	size	J	CDR3	DNA
TRBV6-5	TRBD1	many	TRBJ1-1	CASSYLDRGDTEAFF	TGTGCCAGCAGTTATCTGGACAGGGGTGACACTGAAGCTTTCTTT
TRBV5-1	TRBD2	.	TRBJ2-3	CASSPGGHTSDTQYF	TGCGCCAGTAGCCCGGGAGGTCATACTTCAGATACGCAGTATTTT
TRBV5-1	.	.	TRBJ1-2	CASSRVLTGDGYTF	TGCGCCAGCAGCCGGGTCCTAACTGGGGATGGCTACACCTTC
TRBV10-3	.	few	TRBJ2-5	CAIRGTGETETQYF	TGTGCCATACGGGGCACGGGAGAGACGGAGACCCAGTACTTC
TRBV7-2	TRBD2	.	TRBJ2-3	CASSWGLAGGTDTQYF	TGTGCCAGCAGCTGGGGACTAGCGGGAGGGACAGATACGCAGTATTTT
TRBV25-1	.	few	TRBJ1-4	CASSVGSWDEKLFF	TGTGCCAGCAGTGTTGGTAGTTGGGATGAAAAACTGTTTTTT
TRBV5-5	.	.	TRBJ2-7	CASNEGFGGYEQYF	TGTGCCAGCAACGAAGGGTTTGGGGGCTACGAGCAGTACTTC
TRBV5-1	.	many	TRBJ2-3	CASASTSSFTDTQYF	TGCGCCTCAGCATCGACTTCGTCTTTCACAGATACGCAGTATTTT
TRBV5-1	TRBD1	many	TRBJ1-1	CASSLAGTERTEAFF	TGCGCCAGCAGCTTGGCCGGGACAGAACGCACTGAAGCTTTCTTT
TRBV3-1	TRBD2	few	TRBJ2-4	CASSQQRGRGNIQYF	TGTGCCAGCAGCCAGCAACGAGGGAGGGGAAACATTCAGTACTTC
TRBV7-8	.	few	TRBJ2-5	CASSLEGAGSVETQYF	TGTGCCAGCAGCTTAGAGGGCGCAGGGTCGGTGGAGACCCAGTACTTC
TRBV20-1	.	many	TRBJ2-3	CSALKERSSTDTQYF	TGCAGTGCTCTCAAGGAGCGGTCTAGCACAGATACGCAGTATTTT
TRBV7-2	TRBD1	many	TRBJ2-3	CASSRQGARDTQYF	TGTGCCAGCAGCCGCCAGGGGGCGCGGGATACGCAGTATTTT
TRBV12-3/TRBV12-4	TRBD1	few	TRBJ1-6	CASSPGDRGLRAYNSPLHF	TGTGCCAGCAGCCCAGGGGACAGGGGGCTAAGGGCCTATAATTCACCCCTCCACTTT
TRBV20-1	TRBD2	many	TRBJ2-3	CSARTGLAGPTDTQYF	TGCAGTGCTAGAACCGGACTAGCGGGGCCCACAGATACGCAGTATTTT
TRBV12-3/TRBV12-4	TRBD2	few	TRBJ2-3	CASSQAGGIDTQYF	TGTGCCAGCAGCCAAGCGGGGGGAATAGATACGCAGTATTTT
TRBV7-6	.	few	TRBJ2-3	CASSLLRAPDTQYF	TGTGCCAGCAGCTTACTGAGGGCGCCAGATACGCAGTATTTT
TRBV5-1	TRBD2	.	TRBJ2-1	CASSLERWTSGRGDEQFF	TGCGCCAGCAGCTTGGAGCGGTGGACTAGCGGGAGGGGAGATGAGCAGTTCTTC
TRBV27	.	many	TRBJ2-2	CASSLDGAGELFF	TGTGCCAGCAGTTTAGATGGTGCCGGGGAGCTGTTTTTT
TRBV6-6	TRBD1	few	TRBJ2-1	CAIQQGALNEQFF	TGTGCCATCCAACAGGGGGCACTCAATGAGCAGTTCTTC
TRBV5-1	.	.	TRBJ2-6	CASSLGGSQSGANVLTF	TGCGCCAGCAGCTTAGGGGGATCCCAATCTGGGGCCAACGTCCTGACTTTC
TRBV24-1	TRBD1	few	TRBJ1-2	CATRTGANYGYTF	TGTGCCACCCGGACAGGGGCTAACTATGGCTACACCTTC
TRBV4-2	.	many	TRBJ1-4	CASSLNAEEKLFF	TGTGCCAGCAGCCTAAACGCGGAGGAAAAACTGTTTTTT
TRBV5-1	TRBD2	many	TRBJ2-7	CASSSGLAGPYEQYF	TGTGCCAGCAGTTCCGGACTAGCGGGCCCCTACGAGCAGTACTTC
TRBV7-8	.	many	TRBJ2-1	CASSANLAASYNEQFF	TGTGCCAGCAGCGCAAATTTAGCGGCCTCCTACAATGAGCAGTTCTTC
TRBV12-3/TRBV12-4	.	many	TRBJ2-3	CASSFVAEDTQYF	TGTGCCAGCAGTTTCGTAGCGGAGGATACGCAGTATTTT
TRBV29-1	TRBD2	few	TRBJ2-1	CSPKRENTNEQFF	TGCAGCCCCAAGCGGGAGAATACCAATGAGCAGTTCTTC
TRBV12-3/TRBV12-4	.	few	TRBJ2-1	CASTENRAAFDYNEQFF	TGTGCCAGCACCGAAAACAGGGCCGCCTTTGATTACAATGAGCAGTTCTTC
TRBV6-5	.	.	TRBJ2-2	CASSRNIGELFF	TGTGCCAGCAGTCGGAATATCGGGGAGCTGTTTTTT
TRBV19	TRBD2	few	TRBJ2-3	CASSIKTSGLTDTQYF	TGTGCCAGTAGTATAAAAACTAGCGGGCTCACAGATACGCAGTATTTT
TRBV7-9	.	.	TRBJ2-4	CASSLGKNIQYF	TGTGCCAGCAGCTTAGGCAAAAACATTCAGTACTTC
TRBV29-1	.	.	TRBJ1-1	CSVMTSTGTEAFF	TGCAGCGTCATGACCTCGACGGGCACTGAAGCTTTCTTT
TRBV27	TRBD1	many	TRBJ1-1	CASSLFSGQGDIEAFF	TGTGCCAGCAGCCTTTTCTCCGGACAGGGGGACATTGAAGCTTTCTTT
TRBV7-8	TRBD2	few	TRBJ2-7	CASSIYLAGVEVEQYF	TGTGCCAGCAGCATATACCTAGCGGGAGTAGAAGTCGAGCAGTACTTC
TRBV5-1	TRBD1	.	TRBJ1-1	CASSLGSGTGELNTEAFF	TGCGCCAGCAGCTTGGGCTCGGGGACAGGGGAACTGAACACTGAAGCTTTCTTT
TRBV5-1	.	few	TRBJ2-2	CASGTVFNDPPGELFF	TGCGCCAGCGGCACAGTGTTTAACGATCCCCCCGGGGAGCTGTTTTTT
TRBV12-3/TRBV12-4	.	many	TRBJ1-1	CASSIRGQDTEAFF	TGTGCCAGCAGTATCAGGGGCCAGGACACTGAAGCTTTCTTT
TRBV20-1	.	many	TRBJ2-1	CSARDPRIYNEQFF	TGCAGTGCTAGAGATCCGAGGATCTACAATGAGCAGTTCTTC
TRBV19	.	.	TRBJ2-2	CASSMGTTGELFF	TGTGCCAGTAGTATGGGAACTACCGGGGAGCTGTTTTTT
TRBV12-3/TRBV12-4	TRBD2	.	TRBJ2-7	CASSRGTGGGAHEQYF	TGTGCCAGCAGTCGAGGCACGGGGGGAGGGGCTCACGAGCAGTACTTC
TRBV6-5	.	few	TRBJ2-1	CASSYRRTSSYNEQFF	TGTGCCAGCAGTTACAGGCGGACGAGCTCCTACAATGAGCAGTTCTTC
TRBV28	.	.	TRBJ2-4	CASSPYTGGNIQYF	TGTGCCAGCAGTCCCTACACCGGGGGAAACATTCAGTACTTC
TRBV6-5	.	few	TRBJ2-5	CASASLHAQYF	TGTGCCAGCGCTAGCCTCCACGCCCAGTACTTC
TRBV12-5	.	few	TRBJ2-3	CASGLVNTQYF	TGTGCTAGTGGTTTGGTCAATACGCAGTATTTT
TRBV5-1	.	.	TRBJ2-2	CASRSEGRDTGELFF	TGCGCCAGCCGTTCTGAGGGCCGTGACACCGGGGAGCTGTTTTTT
TRBV7-9	TRBD2	few	TRBJ2-5	CASKSSGKETQYF	TGTGCCAGCAAGTCTAGCGGAAAAGAGACCCAGTACTTC